The 7 T cell receptor beta chains in this list originate from one sample, sequenced in a study of T cells after yellow fever vaccination. Each CDR3 protein is one row after TCRdb ran MiXCR on the 5' RACE reads. The repertoire includes more than 450,000 distinct CDR3 sequences, 21% of them detected once, and about a sixth sits in the top ten. The specimen was PBMCs, collected about 20 days after the first yellow fever vaccination. The receptors were sampled from a man between 18 and 35 years old who received the YFV17D yellow fever vaccine.

This clonotype was found a few times. V and J are TRBV12-3 or TRBV12-4 and TRBJ2-3; 7 nucleotides align to TRBD1. The CDR3 spans 14 residues. Trimming at V came to 8 bases and at J to 3 bases, leaving 8 bases not matched to a gene. The CDR3, as DNA: TGTGCCAGCGTGACAGGGTTACTGACAGATACGCAGTATTTT. Encoded protein: CASVTGLLTDTQYF.

The CDR3 loop reads CASSPQALLRGNEQFF. The CDR3 DNA follows: TGTGCCAGCAGCCCCCAGGCCCTTCTCCGGGGGAATGAGCAGTTCTTC. The rearrangement links TRBV7-3 to TRBJ2-1; D is perhaps TRBD2 (6 bases). Trimming cost V 5 bases and J 7 bases, with 21 bases left between them. This CDR3 has 16 amino acids. Germline loops: CDR1 SGHTA, CDR2 FQGTGA.

This clonotype was observed a few times. This chain links TRBV7-7 with TRBJ2-5, with D unclear. CDR3 length: 13 residues. Germline CDR1 is SSHAT and CDR2 is FNYEAQ (reference sequence). The V end lost 1 base, the J end lost 10 bases, and 13 bases lay between the germline ends. The chain's CDR3 is CASSLEFPSDQYF. The CDR3 DNA sequence: TGTGCCAGCAGCTTAGAATTCCCGTCCGACCAGTACTTC.

This clonotype was observed a handful of times. The J gene is TRBJ1-1, the V gene TRBV5-4; D possibly corresponds to TRBD1 (6 bases). Trimming cost V 7 bases and J 3 bases, with 19 bases left between them. This CDR3 region has 15 residues. The V gene's germline CDR1 is SGHNT and CDR2 YYREEE (reference sequence). The CDR3 protein is CASRSPGGLDTEAFF. CDR3 DNA: TGTGCCAGCCGATCGCCGGGGGGGCTGGACACTGAAGCTTTCTTT.

V is TRBV27 and J is TRBJ2-1; the match to TRBD2 covers 11 bases. The length of the CDR3 is 18 residues. J lost 4 bases, V lost 5 bases, and 13 bases had no gene match. The germline V gene has CDR1 MNHEY and CDR2 SMNVEV (reference sequence). The CDR3 region has the DNA TGTGCCAGCAGTCCCCGGGGGGGCCTAGCGGGGGGATACAATGAGCAGTTCTTC. This encodes CASSPRGGLAGGYNEQFF.

This clonotype was counted a few times. V gene TRBV7-2 combines with J gene TRBJ2-7; 8 bases map to TRBD2. CDR3 length: 14 residues. V was pared by 3 bases and J by 3 bases, with 4 bases of the junction left unmatched. CDR1 is SGHTA, CDR2 FQGNSA, per germline. The CDR3 loop is CASSLVAGYYEQYV. In DNA, the CDR3 is TGTGCCAGCAGCTTGGTAGCGGGGTACTACGAGCAGTACGTC.

The V call is TRBV24-1, the J call TRBJ2-7, with D maybe TRBD2 (6 bases). The CDR3 contains 13 residues. V was shortened by 2 bases and J by 9 bases, with 13 bases between the two germline ends. Germline V CDR1 and CDR2: KGHDR, SFDVKD. Here the CDR3 DNA reads TGTGCCACCAGTGATTGGGAGGATTTCGGGCAGTACTTC. Its translation is CATSDWEDFGQYF.